The 6 T cell receptor beta chains reported below all come from one sample, sequenced in a study of cytomegalovirus exposure and HLA in healthy donors. PCR primers comprised 60 Vbeta and 13 Jbeta primers. Here immunoSEQ multiplex PCR was the method, and the copy in TCRdb shows in-frame clones only, minus some. The table lists some 180,000 clones, around 85% of them singletons. The material sequenced was PBMCs. These receptors all stem from a woman in her forties or fifties in good health and CMV-seronegative.

The CDR3 loop reads CASSRKSSGSYEQYF. The CDR3 nucleotides are TGTGCCAGCAGCCGCAAATCTAGCGGCTCCTACGAGCAGTACTTC. The chain couples TRBV14 to TRBJ2-7, with TRBD2 matching over 7 bases. V trimming: 4 bases; J trimming: 0 bases; junction bases outside the gene matches: 6. Germline V gene lookup returns CDR1 SGHDN and CDR2 FVKESK. The CDR3 sequence is 15 residues long.

In this sample, this clone turned up once. The chain links TRBV5-8 to TRBJ1-5, with 8 bases lining up with TRBD1. The CDR3 runs 15 residues. V gave up 4 bases and J gave up 3 bases; unmatched junction bases: 6. Germline V gives CDR1 SGHTS, CDR2 YDEGEE. The CDR3 reads CASSTGQGINQPQHF. The CDR3 nucleotides read TGTGCCAGCAGCACAGGACAGGGAATCAATCAGCCCCAGCATTTT.

This rearrangement joins TRBV7-9 to TRBJ1-2, with D possibly TRBD1 on 5 matching bases. The V gene's germline CDR1 is SEHNR and CDR2 FQNEAQ (reference sequence). V lost 3 bases and J lost 0, with 14 bases in between. This CDR3 comprises 16 residues. CDR3 loop: CASSFGREFSNYGYTF. CDR3 nucleotides: TGTGCCAGCAGCTTCGGCAGGGAATTTTCTAACTATGGCTACACCTTC. Filled out from reference TRBV7-9 and TRBJ1-2, the complete variable domain reads DTGVSQNPRHKITKRGQNVTFRCDPISEHNRLYWYRQTLGQGPEFLTYFQNEAQLEKSRLLSDRFSAERPKGSFSTLEIQRTEQGDSAMYLCASSFGREFSNYGYTFGSGTRLTVV.

This clone was detected once. J is TRBJ2-3 and V is TRBV9; no reliable D call. Per germline, CDR1 SGDLS and CDR2 YYNGEE. Trimming cost V 3 bases and J 5 bases, with 7 bases left between them. The CDR3 is made up of 12 amino acids. The CDR3 DNA follows: TGTGCCAGCAGCGATTGGAGAGATACGCAGTATTTT. Its translation is CASSDWRDTQYF.

The chain is built from TRBV29-1 and TRBJ1-4; 7 positions match TRBD1. J lost 7 bases, V lost 6 bases, and 8 bases had no gene match. CDR3 length: 13 amino acids. Germline lookup yields CDR1 SQVTM and CDR2 ANQGSEA. The CDR3 here is CSVVTGIGEKLFF. CDR3 DNA sequence: TGCAGCGTGGTGACAGGGATCGGTGAAAAACTGTTTTTT.

V gene TRBV28 combines with J gene TRBJ2-7; 14 nucleotides agree with TRBD2. Germline CDR1 and CDR2: MDHEN and SYDVKM. V dropped 7 bases and J dropped 0; count of bases not matched to a gene: 11. There are 18 residues in the CDR3. The chain's CDR3 is CASTPPGLAGDPSYEQYF. The CDR3 nucleotides read TGTGCCAGCACCCCCCCGGGACTAGCGGGAGACCCCTCCTACGAGCAGTACTTC.